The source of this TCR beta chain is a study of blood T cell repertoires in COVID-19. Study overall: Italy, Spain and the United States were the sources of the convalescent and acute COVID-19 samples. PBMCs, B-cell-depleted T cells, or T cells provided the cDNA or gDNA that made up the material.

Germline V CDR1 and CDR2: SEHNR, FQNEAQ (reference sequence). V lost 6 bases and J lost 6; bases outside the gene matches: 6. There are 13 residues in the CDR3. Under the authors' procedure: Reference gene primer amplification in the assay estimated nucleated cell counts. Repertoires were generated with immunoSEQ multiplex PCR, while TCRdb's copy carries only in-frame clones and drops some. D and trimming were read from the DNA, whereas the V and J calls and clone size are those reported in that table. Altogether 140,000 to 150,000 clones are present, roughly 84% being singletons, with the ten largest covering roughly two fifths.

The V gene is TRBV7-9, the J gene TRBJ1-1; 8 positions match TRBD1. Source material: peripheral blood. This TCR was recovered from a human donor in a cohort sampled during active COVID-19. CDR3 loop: CASRTGVAPEAFF. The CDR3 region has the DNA TGTGCCAGCAGGACAGGGGTCGCCCCTGAAGCTTTCTTT.